These T cell receptor beta chains were read from a single sample in a study of T cells in Graves' hyperthyroidism and ophthalmopathy. TCRdb independently ran MiXCR on the multiplex PCR reads; one entry per CDR3 protein. Counted here are a few hundred thousand distinct CDR3 sequences, 20% to 25% occurring once; the ten biggest clones make up approximately 26%. Input material: blood. The receptors derive from a man younger than 35 with Graves' hyperthyroidism. Both conserved end residues are part of each CDR3. The D gene is left open where the match is weak. Expanded clones are given a class, and other clones once, few, many or no size at all.

TRBJ1-1 | - | TRBV6-1 | - | CASSPGGSYTEAFF | TGTGCCAGCAGCCCCGGTGGGAGCTACACTGAAGCTTTCTTT
TRBJ1-1 | - | TRBV7-9 | - | CASSLDGKAEAFF | TGTGCCAGCAGCTTGGACGGTAAGGCTGAAGCTTTCTTT
TRBJ2-7 | TRBD1 | TRBV30 | - | CAWGPDRGLEQYF | TGTGCCTGGGGTCCGGACAGGGGGCTCGAGCAGTACTTC
TRBJ2-5 | - | TRBV24-1 | many | CATSDSASETQYF | TGTGCCACCAGTGACTCAGCTAGTGAGACCCAGTACTTC
TRBJ2-7 | TRBD2 | TRBV2 | many | CASAPVGSGGSYEQYF | TGTGCCAGCGCCCCGGTCGGTAGCGGGGGCTCCTACGAGCAGTACTTC
TRBJ2-7 | - | TRBV5-1 | few | CASGLQPGSYYEQYF | TGCGCCAGCGGCCTTCAACCGGGATCTTACTACGAGCAGTACTTC
TRBJ2-7 | - | TRBV27 | many | CASSLSLSSYEQYF | TGTGCCAGCAGTCTCAGCTTATCCTCCTACGAGCAGTACTTC
TRBJ1-5 | TRBD1 | TRBV6-1 | - | CASTETGQQPQHF | TGTGCCAGCACCGAGACAGGGCAACAGCCCCAGCATTTT
TRBJ2-4 | - | TRBV12-3/TRBV12-4 | many | CASSWASSDIQYF | TGTGCCAGCAGTTGGGCCAGCAGTGACATTCAGTACTTC
TRBJ2-7 | - | TRBV28 | many | CASSLWLGEQYF | TGTGCCAGCAGTTTATGGCTTGGGGAGCAGTACTTC
TRBJ2-7 | - | TRBV20-1 | many | CSAREIASYEQYF | TGCAGTGCTAGAGAGATTGCGTCCTACGAGCAGTACTTC
TRBJ2-7 | - | TRBV6-2/TRBV6-3 | few | CASNDDLASYYEQYF | TGTGCCAGCAACGATGACCTAGCGAGTTACTACGAGCAGTACTTC
TRBJ2-4 | TRBD1 | TRBV28 | many | CASSLGQLNIQYF | TGTGCCAGCAGTTTGGGACAGCTAAACATTCAGTACTTC
TRBJ2-5 | - | TRBV28 | many | CASSLSLGRERTQYF | TGTGCCAGCAGTTTGAGTTTAGGGAGAGAGAGGACCCAGTACTTC
TRBJ1-2 | - | TRBV3-1 | few | CASSQDAGVHYGYTF | TGTGCCAGCAGCCAAGACGCAGGGGTGCACTATGGCTACACCTTC
TRBJ1-2 | - | TRBV6-2/TRBV6-3 | many | CASSYSTGASYGYTF | TGTGCCAGCAGTTACTCGACGGGGGCGTCCTATGGCTACACCTTC
TRBJ2-5 | TRBD1 | TRBV27 | once | CASSLTHRGETQYF | TGTGCCAGCAGTTTAACCCACAGGGGCGAGACCCAGTACTTC
TRBJ1-5 | TRBD1 | TRBV28 | - | CASHNRGGQPQHF | TGTGCCAGCCATAACAGGGGAGGTCAGCCCCAGCATTTT
TRBJ2-7 | TRBD2 | TRBV13 | - | CASSLRGLIYEQYF | TGTGCCAGCAGCTTACGGGGACTAATCTACGAGCAGTACTTC
TRBJ2-7 | - | TRBV5-6 | many | CASTRENGYEQYF | TGTGCCAGCACCCGGGAAAACGGATACGAGCAGTACTTC
TRBJ1-2 | TRBD1 | TRBV5-1 | many | CASSSSGTGLNYGYTF | TGCGCCAGCAGCTCCTCCGGGACAGGATTAAACTATGGCTACACCTTC
TRBJ2-7 | - | TRBV6-5 | - | CASRFTEASPYEQYF | TGTGCCAGCAGATTTACCGAGGCCAGCCCCTACGAGCAGTACTTC
TRBJ2-7 | - | TRBV6-4 | many | CASRREYRPPSFYEQYF | TGTGCCAGCAGGAGGGAATACCGTCCTCCCTCTTTCTACGAGCAGTACTTC
TRBJ2-5 | TRBD2 | TRBV20-1 | many | CSPNQRGRSQYF | TGCAGTCCCAACCAGCGGGGACGGTCCCAGTACTTC
TRBJ1-5 | - | TRBV6-1 | few | CVSRTILGAQPQHF | TGTGTCAGCAGAACTATTTTAGGGGCCCAGCCCCAGCATTTT
TRBJ1-1 | - | TRBV4-1 | - | CASSQDRTGADKAFF | TGCGCCAGCAGCCAAGATAGGACCGGGGCCGATAAAGCTTTCTTT
TRBJ1-1 | - | TRBV4-1 | many | CASSHVLRSHHEAFF | TGCGCCAGCAGCCACGTTCTGAGGAGTCACCATGAAGCTTTCTTT
TRBJ2-7 | - | TRBV15 | many | CATSKGVLSYEQYF | TGTGCCACCAGCAAGGGGGTATTATCCTACGAGCAGTACTTC
TRBJ1-5 | TRBD1 | TRBV15 | many | CATSRASGTGDQPQHF | TGTGCCACCAGCAGAGCTAGTGGTACAGGGGACCAGCCCCAGCATTTT
TRBJ1-2 | - | TRBV20-1 | few | CSARDSGYGYGYTF | TGCAGTGCTAGAGATTCGGGGTACGGCTATGGCTACACCTTC
TRBJ1-1 | - | TRBV20-1 | many | CSARAPQGRNTEAFF | TGCAGTGCTAGGGCCCCCCAGGGGCGGAACACTGAAGCTTTCTTT
TRBJ2-5 | - | TRBV24-1 | many | CATSDLYQETQYF | TGTGCCACCAGTGATTTGTACCAAGAGACCCAGTACTTC
TRBJ2-5 | TRBD2 | TRBV15 | many | CATSRGVQETQYF | TGTGCCACCAGCCGGGGGGTACAAGAGACCCAGTACTTC
TRBJ2-2 | TRBD1 | TRBV12-3/TRBV12-4 | many | CASRRTGGGELFF | TGTGCCAGCAGAAGGACAGGCGGAGGGGAGCTGTTTTTT
TRBJ1-1 | TRBD1 | TRBV12-3/TRBV12-4 | many | CASRMGQGNTEAFF | TGTGCCAGCAGAATGGGACAGGGGAACACTGAAGCTTTCTTT
TRBJ2-7 | - | TRBV6-4 | many | CASTNSGGHEQYF | TGTGCCAGCACGAATTCTGGAGGGCACGAGCAGTACTTC
TRBJ1-1 | TRBD1 | TRBV6-1 | few | CASSPAGTGGQAFF | TGTGCCAGCAGTCCCGCCGGGACAGGGGGCCAAGCTTTCTTT
TRBJ1-1 | - | TRBV7-9 | many | CASSLPGSRNTEAFF | TGTGCCAGCAGCCTCCCAGGCTCGAGGAACACTGAAGCTTTCTTT
TRBJ1-1 | TRBD1 | TRBV28 | - | CASFQGAPTEAFF | TGTGCCAGCTTCCAGGGGGCGCCCACTGAAGCTTTCTTT
TRBJ1-1 | - | TRBV6-1 | many | CASNPPGDMGVAFF | TGTGCCAGCAACCCACCCGGGGACATGGGAGTAGCTTTCTTT
TRBJ2-7 | - | TRBV15 | many | CATSRDQAYYEQYF | TGTGCCACCAGCAGAGATCAAGCTTACTACGAGCAGTACTTC
TRBJ1-2 | - | TRBV27 | few | CASSSSPSYGYTF | TGTGCCAGCAGTTCAAGTCCTAGCTATGGCTACACCTTC
TRBJ2-2 | TRBD1 | TRBV29-1 | - | CSVRDRANTGELFF | TGCAGCGTTAGGGACAGGGCAAACACCGGGGAGCTGTTTTTT
TRBJ2-7 | - | TRBV15 | many | CATSTQGGTHYEQYF | TGTGCCACCAGCACCCAGGGCGGGACACATTACGAGCAGTACTTC
TRBJ1-2 | - | TRBV27 | many | CASAGRETGYTF | TGTGCCAGCGCGGGCAGGGAGACTGGCTACACCTTC